This TCR beta chain emerged from a study of T cell repertoires in cytomegalovirus infection (dated by TCRdb to the late 2010s). Regarding the study in general: Peptide stimulations targeted recently identified HLA-C-restricted CMV epitopes, whose presentation resists viral immunomodulation, together with well-studied HLA-B-restricted epitopes. Because public TCR beta signatures pointed to carriage of CMV infection together with the matching HLA type, the HLA type of each donor mattered for the analysis.

Sequencing used an Illumina HiSeq 1500. The public sequencing data were trimmed at Q25 with fastp and processed into clonotypes with MiXCR by TCRdb, which kept only in-frame beta chains. Merged by CDR3 protein, the rows form single entries marked with the most common genes and DNA. The table for this sample lists 450,000 to 600,000 distinct CDR3 sequences; roughly a third of them were counted only once. 15% to 20% of the sample is held by the ten biggest clonotypes. Reading the label with the study, this specimen's treatment or condition is: in vitro stimulation with specific CMV peptide epitopes to enrich CMV-specific T cells. Results and caveats for the whole study, not just this receptor: In both this cohort and an independent cohort of 300 to 450 donors, the cumulative frequency of public TCR beta family members distinguished carriers of CMV infection plus the relevant HLA type. The ex vivo response was dominated by HLA-C-restricted CMV-specific TCR beta clonotypes, which also provided the single most frequent clonotype in two of eight donors.

Turning to this clonotype: The antigen it binds to is not known. No much larger clone is present one base from it, and per-base qualities are unavailable.

Specimen: cultured PBMCs, collected from culture after CMV antigen stimulation. The sequence derives from a human donor in good health (CMV status not recorded). Some clones in this sample may be carry-over from other donors' samples.

In nucleotides, the sequence is TGTGCCAGCAGCTTATTGGGACAGGCCTCTTTCTCTGGAAACACCATATATTTT. It codes for CASSLLGQASFSGNTIYF. The chain links TRBV11-2 with TRBJ1-3, with 8 bases aligning to TRBD1. CDR1 SGHAT and CDR2 FQNNGV were looked up in the germline V gene. The CDR3 numbers 18 residues from cysteine through phenylalanine. The kept DNA is CDR3 alone, 54 bases in frame from the first base. After removal of 2 bases from V and 0 bases from J, the junction retains 9 bases not matched to a gene.